This T cell receptor (beta chain) was identified during a study of cytomegalovirus exposure and HLA in healthy donors. This clone was detected only once. Germline values: CDR1 MGHRA, CDR2 YSYEKL. V lost 1 base to trimming and J lost 1 base, with 13 bases between them. CDR3 length: 16 amino acids. PCR primers comprised 60 Vbeta and 13 Jbeta primers. The repertoire was sequenced with immunoSEQ multiplex PCR; TCRdb's copy has only in-frame clones and lacks some. The table includes 140,000 or so clones, over 75% detected once. The sequencing input was PBMCs. This sequence was found in a man in his forties in good health and CMV-seronegative. The chain combines TRBV4-1 with TRBJ1-2; no clear D. The CDR3 nucleotides read TGCGCCAGCAGCCAAGTTTTGTACAGTATTAACTATGGCTACACCTTC. It codes for CASSQVLYSINYGYTF.